This passage covers 23 T cell receptor beta chains from one sample sequenced in a study of cytomegalovirus exposure and HLA in healthy donors (dated by TCRdb to the late 2010s). Library preparation was by the immunoSEQ multiplex PCR assay. For the multiplex PCR, a mixture combining 60 forward primers for TCR Vbeta segments and 13 reverse primers for TCR Jbeta segments was used. In its TCRdb copy, this immuneACCESS table keeps in-frame sequences only and misses some clones. Where compared with another copy, unresolved V genes explain less than half of these, and the others have no known cause. This specimen's table enumerates some 41,000 clones. The top ten hold 4% of the sample. Material for sequencing was PBMCs. The receptors shown here come from a male donor in good health and CMV-seronegative.

V usage is TRBV4-1 and J usage is TRBJ1-6; TRBD1 might be the D (5 bases). The CDR3 has 17 amino acids. The V gene's germline CDR1 is MGHRA and CDR2 YSYEKL. Trimming took 7 bases from V and 5 from J, leaving 21 bases between them. CDR3 region: CASNHALTANHNSPLHF. The DNA of the CDR3 is TGCGCCAGCAACCACGCCTTGACAGCAAACCATAATTCACCCCTCCACTTT.

This rearrangement joins TRBV5-4 to TRBJ2-3; TRBD2 might be the D (5 bases). The CDR3 sequence is 12 residues long. With 7 bases removed from V and 1 base from J, the gap between germline ends came to 7 bases. CDR1 is SGHNT and CDR2 is YYREEE in the germline V gene (reference sequence). The CDR3 DNA reads TGTGCCAGCGGAGCGGGCACAGATACGCAGTATTTT. Its protein product is CASGAGTDTQYF.

The chain is built from TRBV7-9 and TRBJ2-3; the match to TRBD2 covers 7 bases. Per the germline V gene, CDR1 is SEHNR and CDR2 is FQNEAQ (reference sequence). V trimming: 11 bases; J trimming: 1 base; junction bases outside the gene matches: 6. The CDR3 sequence is 13 residues long. In DNA form, the CDR3 reads TGTGCCGCCCGTCGGGGGGGCACAGATACGCAGTATTTT. It encodes CAARRGGTDTQYF.

The chain links TRBV6-5 to TRBJ1-2; D uncertain. The CDR3 loop spans 12 amino acids. Trimming removed 6 bases from V and 1 base from J, with 6 bases in between. The V gene's germline CDR1 is MNHEY and CDR2 SVGAGI. In DNA form, the CDR3 reads TGTGCCAGCAGAATGCGTAACTATGGCTACACCTTC. It is translated as CASRMRNYGYTF.

The chain couples TRBV25-1 to TRBJ2-1; tentatively, D is TRBD2 (7 bases). V was cut by 2 bases and J by 7 bases, with 21 bases left in between. The length of the CDR3 is 17 residues. Germline lookup yields CDR1 MGHDK and CDR2 SYGVNS. Here the CDR3 DNA reads TGTGCCAGCAGTGAACCCCGTTTAGGGGGGGCCAGGAATGAGCAGTTCTTC. Translated: CASSEPRLGGARNEQFF.

Points on this clone: An end of the junction does not agree with germline; a read error may underlie this. The V gene is TRBV4-1, the J gene TRBJ2-1; D gene ambiguous. Germline lookup yields CDR1 MGHRA and CDR2 YSYEKL. This CDR3 has 14 amino acids. The CDR3 coding sequence is TGCGCCAGCAGCCCCCACACCTCCAACAATGAGCAGTTCTTC. Its translation: CASSPHTSNNEQFF.

V gene TRBV6-5 combines with J gene TRBJ1-3; D is uncertain. The CDR3 is 14 amino acids. The germline gives CDR1 MNHEY, CDR2 SVGAGI. Trimming removed 5 bases at V and 0 bases at J, with 8 bases between. In DNA form, the CDR3 reads TGTGCCAGCAGTACGGGAGTCTCTGGAAACACCATATATTTT. Amino acids: CASSTGVSGNTIYF.

The chain carries TRBV19 and TRBJ2-3; the D is unclear. Germline CDR1 reads LNHDA; CDR2 reads SQIVND (reference sequence). The CDR3 totals 14 residues. The V end was cut by 5 bases, the J end by 6 bases, with 15 bases between. DNA of the CDR3: TGTGCCAGTAGTCCCCCCTTGCGATCGGATACGCAGTATTTT. It encodes CASSPPLRSDTQYF.

The rearrangement uses TRBV18 and TRBJ2-3; TRBD1 matches 7 bases. The CDR3 has 15 amino acids. Germline CDR1 reads KGHSH; CDR2 reads LQKENI. Unmatched junction bases numbered 8, after V lost 4 bases and J lost 4 bases. The CDR3 sequence is CASSRRQGEADTQYF. DNA for the CDR3: TGTGCCAGCTCACGACGACAGGGAGAGGCAGATACGCAGTATTTT.

The genes are TRBV7-8 and TRBJ2-3; 11 positions match TRBD2. The V gene end was trimmed by 1 base and the J gene end by 0 bases; junction bases not matched to a gene: 9. The CDR3 runs to 19 residues. Germline V gene data show CDR1 as SGHVS and CDR2 as FQNEAQ. In nucleotides, the CDR3 is TGTGCCAGCAGCTTAGTGGCCGGGACTAGCGGAGCTAGCACAGATACGCAGTATTTT. It codes for CASSLVAGTSGASTDTQYF.

The chain combines TRBV7-9 with TRBJ1-5; tentatively, D is TRBD1 (6 bases). V lost 5 bases, J lost 3 bases, and 17 bases lay in between. Germline CDR1 reads SEHNR; CDR2 reads FQNEAQ (reference sequence). The CDR3 contains 16 residues. CDR3 protein: CASSPKQGWDNQPQHF. The CDR3 nucleotides are TGTGCCAGCAGCCCAAAACAGGGTTGGGACAATCAGCCCCAGCATTTT.

This chain joins TRBV6-1 and TRBJ1-2; 7 bases are a match to TRBD1. CDR3 size: 12 residues. V shed 5 bases, J shed 8 bases, and the junction held 5 bases outside the gene matches. The germline V gene has CDR1 MNHNS and CDR2 SASEGT. CDR3 sequence: CASSPDREGYTF. CDR3 in DNA: TGTGCCAGCAGTCCCGACAGGGAGGGCTACACCTTC.

The V call is TRBV20-1, the J call TRBJ1-2, with D perhaps matching TRBD1 (6 bases). V was shortened by 6 bases and J by 8 bases, with 13 bases between the two germline ends. CDR3 length: 11 amino acids. CDR1 and CDR2 from the germline V gene are DFQATT and SNEGSKA (reference sequence). CDR3 DNA: TGCAGTGCCCAAGACAGGCCCGGCTACACCTTC. It specifies CSAQDRPGYTF.

The chain is built from TRBV7-9 and TRBJ2-5, with a possible D match to TRBD2 (6 bases). The CDR3 consists of 15 residues. Germline V gives CDR1 SEHNR, CDR2 FQNEAQ (reference sequence). Trimming took off 2 bases at V and 5 bases at J, with 15 bases between the two ends. The CDR3: CASSLLSSADETQYF. In DNA form, the CDR3 reads TGTGCCAGCAGCTTATTGTCTAGCGCGGATGAGACCCAGTACTTC.

The J gene is TRBJ1-5, the V gene TRBV4-1; 8 positions agree with TRBD1. V dropped 4 bases and J dropped 0; count of bases not matched to a gene: 11. This CDR3 contains 18 residues. The germline V gene has CDR1 MGHRA and CDR2 YSYEKL. The CDR3 region has the DNA TGCGCCAGCAGCCGCGTCCGGACAGGGAAGAATAGCAATCAGCCCCAGCATTTT. The encoded protein is CASSRVRTGKNSNQPQHF.

The chain links TRBV2 to TRBJ1-1; TRBD1 is a possible D gene (6 bases). The V gene's germline CDR1 is SNHLY and CDR2 FYNNEI. CDR3 length: 13 amino acids. The V and J ends lost 7 bases and 1 base respectively, with 10 bases between them. CDR3 nucleotide sequence: TGTGCCAGCAACAGGGCGGAGAACACTGAAGCTTTCTTT. It translates to CASNRAENTEAFF.

With regard to this clone: One end of the junction does not line up with germline, which may come from a read error. The CDR3 is CASSLLEVLAF. Here the CDR3 DNA reads TGTGCCAGCAGTTTGTTGGAGGTTCTCGCCTTC. The rearrangement links TRBV28 to TRBJ1-2; D is unresolved. In germline, CDR1 is MDHEN, CDR2 SYDVKM. The CDR3 is made up of 11 amino acids.

This sequence joins TRBV19 and TRBJ2-1; the match to TRBD1 covers 9 bases. Germline V lookup: CDR1 LNHDA, CDR2 SQIVND (reference sequence). V shed 6 bases and J 5 bases; nucleotides not matched to a gene: 11. The CDR3 extends over 16 amino acids. CDR3 amino acids: CASRNAGTGKNNEQFF. The CDR3 DNA reads TGTGCCAGTAGGAACGCCGGGACAGGGAAAAACAATGAGCAGTTCTTC.

This chain uses TRBV27 with TRBJ2-7; D gene unclear. This CDR3 has 14 amino acids. V lost 5 bases and J 1 base, leaving 12 bases between the germline ends. Looked up from germline, CDR1 is MNHEY and CDR2 is SMNVEV (reference sequence). For the CDR3, the DNA is TGTGCCAGCAGTCTGGTGACGCGGTCCTACGAGCAGTACTTC. Translated, it gives CASSLVTRSYEQYF.

The chain is built from TRBV5-8 and TRBJ1-5; D gene unclear. Germline V lookup: CDR1 SGHTS, CDR2 YDEGEE. The CDR3 loop spans 18 amino acids. V was trimmed by 0 bases and J by 1 base, leaving 17 bases between them. The CDR3 DNA reads as TGTGCCAGCAGCTTGGCCATTTATCGCGGATTGAGCAATCAGCCCCAGCATTTT. This codes for CASSLAIYRGLSNQPQHF. Supplemented by reference TRBV5-8 and TRBJ1-5, the full variable domain reads EAGVTQSPTHLIKTRGQQATLRCSPISGHTSVYWYQQALGLGLQFLLWYDEGEERNRGNFPPRFSGRQFPNYSSELNVNALELEDSALYLCASSLAIYRGLSNQPQHFGDGTRLSIL.

This rearrangement joins TRBV7-3 to TRBJ2-1; 8 nucleotides agree with TRBD2. V shed 1 base, J shed 10 bases, and the junction held 12 bases outside the gene matches. This CDR3 spans 16 amino acids. Germline V gene data show CDR1 as SGHTA and CDR2 as FQGTGA. The CDR3 protein is CASSLKGAGGLGEQFF. CDR3 in DNA: TGTGCCAGCAGCTTAAAGGGCGCGGGGGGATTAGGGGAGCAGTTCTTC.

The rearrangement links TRBV5-6 to TRBJ2-5; the D gene is possibly TRBD2 (6 bases). The CDR3 has 16 residues. CDR1 is SGHDT and CDR2 is YYEEEE in the germline V gene. V was trimmed by 0 bases and J by 0 bases, leaving 12 bases between them. CDR3 sequence reads: CASSLEVGGNQETQYF. CDR3 sequence (DNA): TGTGCCAGCAGCTTGGAGGTGGGAGGAAACCAAGAGACCCAGTACTTC.

J is TRBJ2-2 and V is TRBV7-3, with D maybe TRBD1 (6 bases). The CDR3 runs 14 residues. The V gene's germline CDR1 is SGHTA and CDR2 FQGTGA. V lost 5 bases, J lost 5 bases, and 12 bases lay in between. CDR3 sequence: CASSALGATGELFF. CDR3 in DNA: TGTGCCAGCAGCGCCTTGGGGGCAACCGGGGAGCTGTTTTTT.